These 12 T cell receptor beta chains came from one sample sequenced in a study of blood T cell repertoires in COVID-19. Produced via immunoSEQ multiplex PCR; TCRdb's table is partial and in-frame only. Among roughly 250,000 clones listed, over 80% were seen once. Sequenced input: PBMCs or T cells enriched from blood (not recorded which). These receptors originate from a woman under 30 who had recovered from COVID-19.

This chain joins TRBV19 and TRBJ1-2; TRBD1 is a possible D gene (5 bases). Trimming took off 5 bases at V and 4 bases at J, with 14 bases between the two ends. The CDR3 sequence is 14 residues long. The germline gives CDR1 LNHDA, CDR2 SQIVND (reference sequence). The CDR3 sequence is CASSLSGIIYGYTF. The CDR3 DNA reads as TGTGCCAGTAGTTTGTCAGGGATCATCTATGGCTACACCTTC.

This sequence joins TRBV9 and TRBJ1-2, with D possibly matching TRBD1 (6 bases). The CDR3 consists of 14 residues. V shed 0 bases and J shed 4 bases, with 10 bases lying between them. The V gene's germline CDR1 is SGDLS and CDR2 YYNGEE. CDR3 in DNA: TGTGCCAGCAGCGTAGGGACAGCAAGCTATGGCTACACCTTC. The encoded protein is CASSVGTASYGYTF.

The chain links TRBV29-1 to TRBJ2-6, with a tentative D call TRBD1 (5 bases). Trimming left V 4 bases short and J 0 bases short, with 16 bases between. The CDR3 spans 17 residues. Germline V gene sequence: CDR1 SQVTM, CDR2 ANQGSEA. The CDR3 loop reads CSVVPLGASSGANVLTF. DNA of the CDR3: TGCAGCGTTGTTCCCCTAGGGGCTAGCTCTGGGGCCAACGTCCTGACTTTC.

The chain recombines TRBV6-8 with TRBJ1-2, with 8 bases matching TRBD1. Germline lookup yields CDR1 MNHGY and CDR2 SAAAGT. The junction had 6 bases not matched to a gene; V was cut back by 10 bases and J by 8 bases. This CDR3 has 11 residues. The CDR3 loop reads CATIQGAGYTF. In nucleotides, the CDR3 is TGTGCCACCATCCAGGGGGCAGGCTACACCTTC.

The CDR3 spells CASGHSGNTIYF. The DNA for the CDR3 is TGTGCTAGTGGCCACTCTGGAAACACCATATATTTT. The chain links TRBV12-5 to TRBJ1-3, with D unclear. The V gene lost 6 bases and the J gene lost 0 bases, with 3 bases spanning the gap. Germline CDR1 and CDR2: LGHNT and FRNRAP. CDR3 length: 12 amino acids.

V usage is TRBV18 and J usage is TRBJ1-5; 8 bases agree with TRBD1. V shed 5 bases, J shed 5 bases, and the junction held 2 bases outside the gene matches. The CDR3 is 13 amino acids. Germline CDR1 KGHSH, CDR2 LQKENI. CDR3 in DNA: TGTGCCAGCTCAGGGACAGGAGATCAGCCCCAGCATTTT. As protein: CASSGTGDQPQHF. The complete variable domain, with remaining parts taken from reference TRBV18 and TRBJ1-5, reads NAGVMQNPRHLVRRRGQEARLRCSPMKGHSHVYWYRQLPEEGLKFMVYLQKENIIDESGMPKERFSAEFPKEGPSILRIQQVVRGDSAAYFCASSGTGDQPQHFGDGTRLSIL.

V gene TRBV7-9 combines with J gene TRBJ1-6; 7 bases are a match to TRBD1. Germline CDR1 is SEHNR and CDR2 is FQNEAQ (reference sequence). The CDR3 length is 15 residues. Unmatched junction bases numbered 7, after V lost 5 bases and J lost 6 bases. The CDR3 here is CASSPEGGGNSPLHF. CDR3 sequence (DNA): TGTGCCAGCAGCCCAGAAGGGGGCGGTAATTCACCCCTCCACTTT.

As DNA, the CDR3 is TGTGCCAGCAGTACTGGGAGCGAGCTCGAGCAGTACTTC. It is translated as CASSTGSELEQYF. This sequence joins TRBV11-2 and TRBJ2-7, with D maybe TRBD2 (5 bases). The CDR3 is 13 residues long. Germline values: CDR1 SGHAT, CDR2 FQNNGV. The V end was cut by 6 bases, the J end by 6 bases, with 15 bases between.

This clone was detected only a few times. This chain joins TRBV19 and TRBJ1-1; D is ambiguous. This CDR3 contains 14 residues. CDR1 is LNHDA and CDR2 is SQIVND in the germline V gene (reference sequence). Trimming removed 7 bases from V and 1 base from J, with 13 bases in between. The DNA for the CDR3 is TGTGCCAGTACGTTTTCCGGTTCGAACACTGAAGCTTTCTTT. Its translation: CASTFSGSNTEAFF. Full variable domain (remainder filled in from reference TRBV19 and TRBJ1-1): DGGITQSPKYLFRKEGQNVTLSCEQNLNHDAMYWYRQDPGQGLRLIYYSQIVNDFQKGDIAEGYSVSREKKESFPLTVTSAQKNPTAFYLCASTFSGSNTEAFFGQGTRLTVV.

CDR3 bases: TGTGCCAGCAGTTTAGGAGGGGCGTCCTATGGCTACACCTTC. Its protein product is CASSLGGASYGYTF. The V call is TRBV28, the J call TRBJ1-2, with a tentative D call TRBD1 (5 bases). CDR1 is MDHEN, CDR2 SYDVKM, per germline. Trimming stripped 2 bases from V and 4 bases from J, with 11 bases between. The CDR3 runs 14 residues.

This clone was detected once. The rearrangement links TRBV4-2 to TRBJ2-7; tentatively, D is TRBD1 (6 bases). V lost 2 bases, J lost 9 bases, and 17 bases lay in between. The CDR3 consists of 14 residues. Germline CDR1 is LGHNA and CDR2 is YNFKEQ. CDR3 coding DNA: TGTGCCAGCAGCCAATTAGCAGGGGTGGTTGGGCAGTACTTC. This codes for CASSQLAGVVGQYF.

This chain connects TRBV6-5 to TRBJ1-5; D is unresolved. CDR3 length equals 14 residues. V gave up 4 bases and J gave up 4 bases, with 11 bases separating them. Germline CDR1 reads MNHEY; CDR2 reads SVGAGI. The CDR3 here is CASSLRRGNQPQHF. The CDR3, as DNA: TGTGCCAGCAGTTTAAGGCGCGGGAATCAGCCCCAGCATTTT.